This entry concerns a single T cell receptor beta chain. The repertoire was sequenced with immunoSEQ multiplex PCR; TCRdb's copy has only in-frame clones and lacks some. This table has approximately 170,000 clones, 84% appearing once. The data belong to a study of blood T cell repertoires in COVID-19. Everyone who took part was roughly 18 to 90 years old, and they came from roughly 25 US areas. Clinical histories supplied by participants themselves formed the basis of cohort assignment. The ends lost 2 bases at V and 0 bases at J; junction bases unmatched: 4. The CDR3 is 16 amino acids. Sequencing was performed on PBMCs or T cells enriched from blood (not recorded which). The chain couples TRBV23-1 to TRBJ2-7, with TRBD2 identical over 10 bases. TRBV23-1 is treated as an ORF (open reading frame) with a function not yet certain. This TCR derives from a man aged 50 to 60 who had recovered from COVID-19. CDR3 in amino acids: CASSQGLAVDSYEQYF. The CDR3 bases are TGCGCCAGCAGTCAAGGACTAGCGGTTGACTCCTACGAGCAGTACTTC.